The T cell receptor beta chain described here comes from a study of T cell repertoires in ileal Crohn's disease. Whole-study context: Patients had a median roughly 8-year disease duration, and under 45% were active smokers. Study-level findings and limits: Compared with non-smokers, active smokers at surgery showed more clonal expansions. Endoscopic recurrence occurred in every patient whose clonality exceeded 26.8%. Sorted CD8 T cells held more high-frequency clones than CD4.

This CDR3 is 14 amino acids long. The germline V gene has CDR1 SGHNT and CDR2 YENEEA. TCRdb's copy holds only in-frame clones and misses some; the assay was immunoSEQ multiplex PCR. This sample has thousands of clones, with roughly 76% found just once. To note about this clone: Its target is unknown.

This chain links TRBV11-3 with TRBJ2-5; possibly TRBD1 for D (5 bases). The J call is uncertain, as TRBJ2-7 better fits the DNA end. The TCR sequence derives from an adult with Crohn's disease. The sequencing input was ileal tissue. The CDR3 DNA reads as TGTGCCAGCAGCTTAAGCCAGGGTCAAAACGAGCAGTACTTC. It encodes CASSLSQGQNEQYF.